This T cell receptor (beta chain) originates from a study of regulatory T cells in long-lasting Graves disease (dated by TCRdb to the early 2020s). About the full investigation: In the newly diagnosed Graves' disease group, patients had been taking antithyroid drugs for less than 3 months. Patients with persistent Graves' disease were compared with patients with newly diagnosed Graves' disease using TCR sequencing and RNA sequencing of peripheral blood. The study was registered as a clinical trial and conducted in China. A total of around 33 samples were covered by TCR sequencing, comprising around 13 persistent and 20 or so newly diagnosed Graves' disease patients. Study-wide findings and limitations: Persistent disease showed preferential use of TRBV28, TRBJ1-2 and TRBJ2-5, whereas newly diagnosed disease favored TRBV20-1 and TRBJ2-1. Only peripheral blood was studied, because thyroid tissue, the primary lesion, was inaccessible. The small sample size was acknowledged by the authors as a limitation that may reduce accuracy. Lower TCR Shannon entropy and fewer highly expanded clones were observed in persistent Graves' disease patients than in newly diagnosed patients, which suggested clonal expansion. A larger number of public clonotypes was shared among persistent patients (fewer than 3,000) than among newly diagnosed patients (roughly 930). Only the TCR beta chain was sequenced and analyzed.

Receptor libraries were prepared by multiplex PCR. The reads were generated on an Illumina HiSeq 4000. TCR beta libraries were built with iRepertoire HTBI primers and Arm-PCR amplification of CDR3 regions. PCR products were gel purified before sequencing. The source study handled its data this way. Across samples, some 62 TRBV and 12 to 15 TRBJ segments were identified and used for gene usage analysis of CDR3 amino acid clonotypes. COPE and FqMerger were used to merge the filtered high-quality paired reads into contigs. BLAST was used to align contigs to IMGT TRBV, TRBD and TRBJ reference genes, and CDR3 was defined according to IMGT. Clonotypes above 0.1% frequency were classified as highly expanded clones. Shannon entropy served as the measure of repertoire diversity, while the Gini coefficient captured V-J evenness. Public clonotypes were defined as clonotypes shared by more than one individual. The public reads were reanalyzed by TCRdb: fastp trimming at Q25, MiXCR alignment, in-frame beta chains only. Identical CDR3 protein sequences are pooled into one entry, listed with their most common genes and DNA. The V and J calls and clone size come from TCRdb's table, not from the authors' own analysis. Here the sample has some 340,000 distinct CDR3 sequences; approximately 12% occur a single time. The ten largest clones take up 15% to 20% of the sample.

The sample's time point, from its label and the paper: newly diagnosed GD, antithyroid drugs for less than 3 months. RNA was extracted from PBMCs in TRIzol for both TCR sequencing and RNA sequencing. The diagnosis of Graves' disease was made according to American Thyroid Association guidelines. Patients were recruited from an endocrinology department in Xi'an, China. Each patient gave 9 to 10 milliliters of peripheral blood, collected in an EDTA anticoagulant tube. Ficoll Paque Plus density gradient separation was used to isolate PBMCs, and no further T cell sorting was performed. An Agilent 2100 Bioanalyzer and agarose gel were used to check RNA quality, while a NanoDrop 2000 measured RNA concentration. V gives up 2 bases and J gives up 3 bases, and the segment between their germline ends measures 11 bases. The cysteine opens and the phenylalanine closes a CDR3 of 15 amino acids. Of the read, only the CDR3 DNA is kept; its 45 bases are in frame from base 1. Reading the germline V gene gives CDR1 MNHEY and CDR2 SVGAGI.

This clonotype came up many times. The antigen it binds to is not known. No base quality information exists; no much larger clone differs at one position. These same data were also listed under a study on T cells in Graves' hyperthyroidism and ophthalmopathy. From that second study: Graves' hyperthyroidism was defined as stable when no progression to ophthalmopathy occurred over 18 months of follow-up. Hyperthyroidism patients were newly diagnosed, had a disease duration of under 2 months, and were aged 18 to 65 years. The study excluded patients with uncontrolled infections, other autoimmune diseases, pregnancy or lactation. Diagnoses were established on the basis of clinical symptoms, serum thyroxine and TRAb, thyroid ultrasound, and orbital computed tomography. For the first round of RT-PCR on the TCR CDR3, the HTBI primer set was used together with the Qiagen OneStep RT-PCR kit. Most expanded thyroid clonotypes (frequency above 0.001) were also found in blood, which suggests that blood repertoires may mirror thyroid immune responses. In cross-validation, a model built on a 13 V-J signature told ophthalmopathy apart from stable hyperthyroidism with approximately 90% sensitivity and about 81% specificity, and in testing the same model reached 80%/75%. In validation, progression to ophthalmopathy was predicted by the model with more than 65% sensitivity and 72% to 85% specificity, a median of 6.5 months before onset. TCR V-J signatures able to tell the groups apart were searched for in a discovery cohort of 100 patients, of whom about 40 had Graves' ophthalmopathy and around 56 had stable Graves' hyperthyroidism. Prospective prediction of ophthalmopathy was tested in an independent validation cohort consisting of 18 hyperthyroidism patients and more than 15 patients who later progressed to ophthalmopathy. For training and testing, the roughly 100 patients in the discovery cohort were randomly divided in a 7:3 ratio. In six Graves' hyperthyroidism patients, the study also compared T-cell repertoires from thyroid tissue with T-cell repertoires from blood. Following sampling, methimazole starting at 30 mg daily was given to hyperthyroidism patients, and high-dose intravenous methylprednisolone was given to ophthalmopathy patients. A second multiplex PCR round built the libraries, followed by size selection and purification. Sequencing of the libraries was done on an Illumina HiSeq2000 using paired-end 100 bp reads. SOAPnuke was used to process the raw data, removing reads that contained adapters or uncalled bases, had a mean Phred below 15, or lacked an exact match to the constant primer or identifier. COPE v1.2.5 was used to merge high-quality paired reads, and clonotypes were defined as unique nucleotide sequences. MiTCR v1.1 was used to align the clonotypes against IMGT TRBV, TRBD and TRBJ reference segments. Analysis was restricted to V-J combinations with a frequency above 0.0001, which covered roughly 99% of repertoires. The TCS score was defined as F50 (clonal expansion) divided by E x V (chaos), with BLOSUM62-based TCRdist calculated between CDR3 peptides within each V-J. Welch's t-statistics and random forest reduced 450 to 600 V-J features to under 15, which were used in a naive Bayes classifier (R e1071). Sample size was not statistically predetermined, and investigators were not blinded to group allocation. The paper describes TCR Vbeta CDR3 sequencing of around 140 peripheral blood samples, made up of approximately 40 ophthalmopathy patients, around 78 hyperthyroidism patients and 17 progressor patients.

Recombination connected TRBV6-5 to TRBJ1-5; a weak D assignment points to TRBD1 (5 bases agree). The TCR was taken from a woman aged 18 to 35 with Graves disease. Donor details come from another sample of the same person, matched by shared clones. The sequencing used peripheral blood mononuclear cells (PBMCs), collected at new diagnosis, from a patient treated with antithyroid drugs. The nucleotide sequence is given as TGTGCCAGCAGTTACCCCACAGGAAACAATCAGCCCCAGCATTTT. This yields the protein CASSYPTGNNQPQHF.